One sample yielded the 7 T cell receptor beta chains listed below, sequenced in a study of PD-L1 blockade in urothelial cancer. Sequenced by immunoSEQ multiplex PCR; TCRdb stores in-frame clones only, minus some. The sample yields about 50,000 clones, around 80% seen once. This sample's time point: peripheral blood 6 weeks after treatment start. The specimen comprised PBMCs, sampled around atezolizumab (anti-PD-L1) treatment. Receptors originate from a man in his 70s with urothelial cancer.

The chain carries TRBV5-1 and TRBJ2-1, with 11 positions matching TRBD2. Germline trimming cut 0 bases from V and 8 bases from J; bases unmatched to any gene: 4. The CDR3 has 15 amino acids. Germline CDR1 is SGHRS and CDR2 is YFSETQ. CDR3 protein: CASSLGTSGFDEQFF. Written as DNA, the CDR3 is TGCGCCAGCAGCTTGGGGACTAGCGGGTTCGATGAGCAGTTCTTC. Full variable domain (outside the CDR3, taken from reference TRBV5-1 and TRBJ2-1): KAGVTQTPRYLIKTRGQQVTLSCSPISGHRSVSWYQQTPGQGLQFLFEYFSETQRNKGNFPGRFSGRQFSNSRSEMNVSTLELGDSALYLCASSLGTSGFDEQFFGPGTRLTVL.

The chain carries TRBV7-9 and TRBJ1-2, with D perhaps matching TRBD1 (6 bases). This CDR3 region has 13 residues. Deletions cut 0 bases from V and 6 bases from J, with 8 bases between. Germline loops: CDR1 SEHNR, CDR2 FQNEAQ (reference sequence). The CDR3 protein is CASSLANRDGYTF. The CDR3 region has the DNA TGTGCCAGCAGCTTAGCTAACAGGGATGGCTACACCTTC.

V and J are TRBV7-8 and TRBJ2-7; 9 bases agree with TRBD1. This CDR3 contains 14 residues. With V trimmed by 0 bases and J by 7 bases, 4 bases remained unmatched. CDR1 SGHVS and CDR2 FQNEAQ come from the germline V gene. CDR3 sequence reads: CASSLAGDRGEQYF. The CDR3 DNA follows: TGTGCCAGCAGCTTAGCGGGCGACAGGGGGGAGCAGTACTTC.

This chain joins TRBV5-1 and TRBJ2-1; 7 nucleotides agree with TRBD2. The CDR3 extends over 15 amino acids. Germline CDR1 and CDR2: SGHRS and YFSETQ. V lost 2 bases to trimming and J lost 4 bases; unmatched junction nucleotides: 6. DNA of the CDR3: TGCGCCAGCAGCTTCACCGGGACTACTTACAATGAGCAGTTCTTC. This codes for CASSFTGTTYNEQFF.

The chain employs TRBV7-2 and TRBJ1-2; 9 bases line up with TRBD1. Germline CDR1 SGHTA, CDR2 FQGNSA. V lost 1 base, J lost 2 bases, and 11 bases stayed unmatched. This CDR3 contains 18 residues. The chain's CDR3 is CASSLGGTGRFRNYGYTF. CDR3 DNA sequence: TGTGCCAGCAGCTTAGGTGGGACAGGGAGGTTTAGAAACTATGGCTACACCTTC.

The chain uses TRBV5-1 and TRBJ2-1; 8 bases map to TRBD2. V trimming: 5 bases; J trimming: 7 bases; junction bases outside the gene matches: 11. The germline V gene encodes CDR1 SGHRS and CDR2 YFSETQ. CDR3 length equals 15 residues. Here the CDR3 reads CASSGGLAFRNEQFF. CDR3 in DNA: TGCGCCAGCAGTGGTGGACTAGCCTTTCGTAATGAGCAGTTCTTC.

This chain links TRBV6-5 with TRBJ2-7; D ambiguous. CDR1 and CDR2 (germline): MNHEY, SVGAGI. Trimming took 0 bases from V and 3 from J, leaving 12 bases between them. The CDR3 has 15 residues. The CDR3 nucleotides read TGTGCCAGCAGTTACTCCCATCTCTCGGGCTACGAGCAGTACTTC. Protein sequence: CASSYSHLSGYEQYF.